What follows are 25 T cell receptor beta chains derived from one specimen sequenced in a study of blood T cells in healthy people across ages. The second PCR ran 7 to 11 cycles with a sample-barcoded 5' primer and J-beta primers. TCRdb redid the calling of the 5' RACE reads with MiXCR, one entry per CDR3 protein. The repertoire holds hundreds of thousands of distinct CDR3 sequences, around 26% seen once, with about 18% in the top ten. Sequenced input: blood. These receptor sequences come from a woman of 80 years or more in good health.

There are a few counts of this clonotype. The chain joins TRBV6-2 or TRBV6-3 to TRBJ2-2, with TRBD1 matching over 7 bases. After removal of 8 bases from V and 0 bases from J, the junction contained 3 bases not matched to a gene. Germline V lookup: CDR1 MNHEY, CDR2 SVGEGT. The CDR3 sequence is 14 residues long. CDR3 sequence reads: CASWGQTNTGELFF. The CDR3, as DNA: TGTGCCAGCTGGGGACAGACGAACACCGGGGAGCTGTTTTTT.

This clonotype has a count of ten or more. The CDR3 DNA sequence: TGCAGCGTTGCAAACTGGGGCGCCACAGATACGCAGTATTTT. Amino acids: CSVANWGATDTQYF. The chain joins TRBV29-1 to TRBJ2-3; TRBD1 might be the D (5 bases). The ends were cut back, 4 bases at V and 2 bases at J, with 13 bases in the middle. The CDR3 has 14 amino acids. Germline V lookup: CDR1 SQVTM, CDR2 ANQGSEA.

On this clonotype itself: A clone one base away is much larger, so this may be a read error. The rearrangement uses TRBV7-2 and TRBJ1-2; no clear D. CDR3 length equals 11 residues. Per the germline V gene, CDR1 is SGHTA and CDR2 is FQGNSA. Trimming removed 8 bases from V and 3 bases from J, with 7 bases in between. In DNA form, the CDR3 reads TGTGCCAGCGGGCAAGACTATGGCTACACCTTC. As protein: CASGQDYGYTF.

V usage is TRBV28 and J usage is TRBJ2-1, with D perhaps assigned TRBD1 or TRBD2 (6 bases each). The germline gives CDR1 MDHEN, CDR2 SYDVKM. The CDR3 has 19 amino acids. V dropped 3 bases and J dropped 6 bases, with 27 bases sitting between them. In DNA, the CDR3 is TGTGCCAGCAGTTTCGGGGGCTGGTCTGCCATACACGATTGCAATGAGCAGTTCTTC. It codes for CASSFGGWSAIHDCNEQFF. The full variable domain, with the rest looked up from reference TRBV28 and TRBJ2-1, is DVKVTQSSRYLVKRTGEKVFLECVQDMDHENMFWYRQDPGLGLRLIYFSYDVKMKEKGDIPEGYSVSREKKERFSLILESASTNQTSMYLCASSFGGWSAIHDCNEQFFGPGTRLTVL.

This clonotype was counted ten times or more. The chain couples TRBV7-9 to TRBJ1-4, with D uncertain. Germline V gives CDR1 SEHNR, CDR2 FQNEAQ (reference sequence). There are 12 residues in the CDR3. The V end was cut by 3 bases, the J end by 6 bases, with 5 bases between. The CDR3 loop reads CASSFFYEKLFF. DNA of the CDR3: TGTGCCAGCAGCTTCTTTTATGAAAAACTGTTTTTT.

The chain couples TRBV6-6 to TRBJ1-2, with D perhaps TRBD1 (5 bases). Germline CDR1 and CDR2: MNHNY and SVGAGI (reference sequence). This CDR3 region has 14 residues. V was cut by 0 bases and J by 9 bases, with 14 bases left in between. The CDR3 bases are TGTGCCAGCAGTTACTCGATGGAGGGGCTCAGCTACACCTTC. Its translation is CASSYSMEGLSYTF.

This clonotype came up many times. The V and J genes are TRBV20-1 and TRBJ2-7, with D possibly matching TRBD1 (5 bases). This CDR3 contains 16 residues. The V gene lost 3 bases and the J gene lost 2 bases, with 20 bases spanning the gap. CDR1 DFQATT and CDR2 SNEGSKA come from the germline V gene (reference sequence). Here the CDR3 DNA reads TGCAGTGCTAGTTCCCAGGGTACGGGCCCTACCTACGAGCAGTACTTC. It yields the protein CSASSQGTGPTYEQYF.

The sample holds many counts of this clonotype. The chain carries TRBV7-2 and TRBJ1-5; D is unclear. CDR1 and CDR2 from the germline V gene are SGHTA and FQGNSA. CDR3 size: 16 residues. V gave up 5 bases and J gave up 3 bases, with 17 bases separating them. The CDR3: CASSRVGGNDNQPQHF. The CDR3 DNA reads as TGTGCCAGCAGCCGGGTCGGCGGCAATGACAATCAGCCCCAGCATTTT.

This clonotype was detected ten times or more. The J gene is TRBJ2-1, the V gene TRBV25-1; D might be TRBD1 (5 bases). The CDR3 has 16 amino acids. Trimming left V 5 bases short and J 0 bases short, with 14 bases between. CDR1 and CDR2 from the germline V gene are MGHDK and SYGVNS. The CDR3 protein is CASSRTQYTSYNEQFF. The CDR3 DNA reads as TGTGCCAGCAGTCGGACACAGTATACCTCCTACAATGAGCAGTTCTTC.

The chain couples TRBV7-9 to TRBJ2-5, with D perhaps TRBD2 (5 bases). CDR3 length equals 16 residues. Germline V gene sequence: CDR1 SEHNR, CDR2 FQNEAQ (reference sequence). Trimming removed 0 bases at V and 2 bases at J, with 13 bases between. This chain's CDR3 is CASSLAPSREQETQYF. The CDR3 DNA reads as TGTGCCAGCAGCTTAGCGCCCTCAAGGGAGCAAGAGACCCAGTACTTC.

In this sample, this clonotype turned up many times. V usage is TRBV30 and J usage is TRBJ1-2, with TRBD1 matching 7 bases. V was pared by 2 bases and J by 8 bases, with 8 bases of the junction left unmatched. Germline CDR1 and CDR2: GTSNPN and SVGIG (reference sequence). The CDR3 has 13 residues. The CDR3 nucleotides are TGTGCCTGGAGTTTTAGGGGGCAGGAGGGCTACACCTTC. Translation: CAWSFRGQEGYTF.

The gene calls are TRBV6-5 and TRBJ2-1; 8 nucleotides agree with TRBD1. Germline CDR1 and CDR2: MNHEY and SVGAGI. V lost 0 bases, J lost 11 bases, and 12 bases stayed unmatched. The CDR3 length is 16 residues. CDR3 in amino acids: CASSYSATGALGKQFF. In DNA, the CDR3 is TGTGCCAGCAGTTACTCGGCGACAGGGGCCTTGGGAAAGCAGTTCTTC.

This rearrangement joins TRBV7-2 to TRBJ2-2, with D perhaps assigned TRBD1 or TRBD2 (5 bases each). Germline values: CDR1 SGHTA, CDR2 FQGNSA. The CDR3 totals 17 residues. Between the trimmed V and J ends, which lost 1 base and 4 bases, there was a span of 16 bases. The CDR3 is CASSLVGTSPSTGELFF. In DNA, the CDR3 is TGTGCCAGCAGCTTAGTGGGGACCTCGCCAAGCACCGGGGAGCTGTTTTTT.

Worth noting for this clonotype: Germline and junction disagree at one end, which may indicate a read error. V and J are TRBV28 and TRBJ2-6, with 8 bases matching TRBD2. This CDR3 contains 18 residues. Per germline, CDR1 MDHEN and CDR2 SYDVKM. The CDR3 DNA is TGTGCCAGCAGTTTTCCCCCCGGGGGGGGCTTTGGGGCCAACGTCCGGACTTTC. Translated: CASSFPPGGGFGANVRTF. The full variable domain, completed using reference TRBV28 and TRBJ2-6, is DVKVTQSSRYLVKRTGEKVFLECVQDMDHENMFWYRQDPGLGLRLIYFSYDVKMKEKGDIPEGYSVSREKKERFSLILESASTNQTSMYLCASSFPPGGGFGANVRTFGAGSRLTVL.

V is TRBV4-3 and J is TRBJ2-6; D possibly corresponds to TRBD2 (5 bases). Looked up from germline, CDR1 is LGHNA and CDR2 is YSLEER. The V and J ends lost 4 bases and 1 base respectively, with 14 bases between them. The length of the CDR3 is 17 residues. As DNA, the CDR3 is TGCGCCAGCAGCCCTACATCGGGCGGGTCTGGGGCCAACGTCCTGACTTTC. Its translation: CASSPTSGGSGANVLTF.

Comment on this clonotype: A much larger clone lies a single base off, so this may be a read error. The CDR3 DNA sequence: TGCAGTGCCCCCACGGCCACCCATGGCTACACCTTC. Translation gives CSAPTATHGYTF. The chain recombines TRBV20-1 with TRBJ1-2; D call uncertain. The length of the CDR3 is 12 residues. Germline-derived CDR1 and CDR2 are DFQATT and SNEGSKA (reference sequence). The germline V and J ends were trimmed by 6 bases and 6 bases, with 14 bases remaining between them.

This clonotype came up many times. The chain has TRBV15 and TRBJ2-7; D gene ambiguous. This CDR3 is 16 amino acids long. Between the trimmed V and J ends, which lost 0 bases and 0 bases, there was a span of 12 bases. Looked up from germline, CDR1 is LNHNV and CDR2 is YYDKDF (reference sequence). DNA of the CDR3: TGTGCCACCAGCAGAGATGCCAGAACCTTCTCCTACGAGCAGTACTTC. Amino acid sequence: CATSRDARTFSYEQYF.

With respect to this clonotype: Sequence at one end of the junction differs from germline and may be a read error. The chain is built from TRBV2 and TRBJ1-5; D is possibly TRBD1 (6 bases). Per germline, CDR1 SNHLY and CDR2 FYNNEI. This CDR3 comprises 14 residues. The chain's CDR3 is CANSGGRGDQPQHF. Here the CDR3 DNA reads TGTGCCAACAGTGGAGGAAGGGGGGATCAGCCCCAGCATTTT.

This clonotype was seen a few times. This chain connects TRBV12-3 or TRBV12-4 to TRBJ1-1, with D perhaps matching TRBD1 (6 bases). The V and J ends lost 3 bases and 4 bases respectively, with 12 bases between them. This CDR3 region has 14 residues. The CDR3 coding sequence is TGTGCCAGCAGTTTGGAAGGGGGGTTCACTGAAGCTTTCTTT. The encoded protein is CASSLEGGFTEAFF.

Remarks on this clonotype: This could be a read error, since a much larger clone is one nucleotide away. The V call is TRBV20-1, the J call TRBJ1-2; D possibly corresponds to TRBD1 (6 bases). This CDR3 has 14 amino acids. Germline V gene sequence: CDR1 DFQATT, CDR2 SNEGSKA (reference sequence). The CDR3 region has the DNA TGCAGTGCTAGAGTGAACAGGGTTTACTATGGCCACACCTTC. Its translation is CSARVNRVYYGHTF.

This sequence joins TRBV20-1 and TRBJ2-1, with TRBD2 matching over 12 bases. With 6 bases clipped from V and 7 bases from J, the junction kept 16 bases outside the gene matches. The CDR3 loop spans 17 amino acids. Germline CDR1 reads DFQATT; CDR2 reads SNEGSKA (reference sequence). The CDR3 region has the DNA TGCAGTGCCCCCACGAGGCTAGCGGGGGGGAATGTAAATGAGCAGTTCTTC. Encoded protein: CSAPTRLAGGNVNEQFF.

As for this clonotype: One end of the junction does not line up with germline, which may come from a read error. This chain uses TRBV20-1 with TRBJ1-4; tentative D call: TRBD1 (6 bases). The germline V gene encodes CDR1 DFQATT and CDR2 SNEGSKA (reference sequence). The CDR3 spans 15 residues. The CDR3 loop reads CSAIRQVATNEKRFF. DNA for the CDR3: TGCAGTGCCATCCGACAGGTCGCAACTAATGAAAAACGGTTTTTT.

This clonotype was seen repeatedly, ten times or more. The CDR3 nucleotides read TGTGCCAGCAGCCGCCGGCCAGGGGTCTACGAGCAGTACTTC. This codes for CASSRRPGVYEQYF. V gene TRBV14 combines with J gene TRBJ2-7; a possible D gene is TRBD1 (6 bases). The V gene lost 4 bases and the J gene lost 3 bases, with 13 bases spanning the gap. Germline V lookup: CDR1 SGHDN, CDR2 FVKESK. This CDR3 contains 14 residues.

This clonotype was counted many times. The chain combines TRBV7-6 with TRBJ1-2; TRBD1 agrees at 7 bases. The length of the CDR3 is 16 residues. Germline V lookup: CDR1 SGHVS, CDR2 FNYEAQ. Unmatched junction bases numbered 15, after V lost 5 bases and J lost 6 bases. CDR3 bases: TGTGCCAGCAGCATGCTAACAGGGGAAGTCGGTGATGGCTACACCTTC. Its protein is CASSMLTGEVGDGYTF.

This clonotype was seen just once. CDR3 nucleotide sequence: TGTGCCAGCAGCTTAGATGGGACAGGGATCCAGCCCCAGCATTTT. It codes for CASSLDGTGIQPQHF. V gene TRBV7-2 combines with J gene TRBJ1-5; the match to TRBD1 covers 9 bases. V lost 1 base and J lost 7; bases outside the gene matches: 5. CDR1 and CDR2 (germline): SGHTA, FQGNSA. The CDR3 has 15 residues.